The T cell receptor (beta chain) described here comes from a study of blood T cell repertoires in COVID-19. In the study overall: Samples taken during acute and convalescent COVID-19 were collected in the United States, Italy and Spain. T cells, B-cell-depleted T cells, or PBMCs provided the cDNA or gDNA that served as material.

Authors' methods: Reference gene primer amplification gave nucleated cell count estimates. Using immunoSEQ multiplex PCR, the repertoire was profiled, and TCRdb retains in-frame clones only, with some absent. V, J and clone size are those of that table, while D and trimming were read from the DNA. The sample shows 240,000 or so clones, around 90% of them seen only once. The specimen was peripheral blood. This TCR was sampled from a woman aged 40-49 years who had recovered from COVID-19.

CDR3 amino acids: CASSLPTSGNTGELFF. The CDR3 region has the DNA TGTGCCAGCAGCTTGCCCACTAGCGGGAACACCGGGGAGCTGTTTTTT. The rearrangement joins TRBV5-6 to TRBJ2-2, with 8 bases identical to TRBD2. Germline CDR1 reads SGHDT; CDR2 reads YYEEEE. This CDR3 has 16 residues. The trim removed 1 base at V and 1 base at J, leaving 3 bases unmatched.